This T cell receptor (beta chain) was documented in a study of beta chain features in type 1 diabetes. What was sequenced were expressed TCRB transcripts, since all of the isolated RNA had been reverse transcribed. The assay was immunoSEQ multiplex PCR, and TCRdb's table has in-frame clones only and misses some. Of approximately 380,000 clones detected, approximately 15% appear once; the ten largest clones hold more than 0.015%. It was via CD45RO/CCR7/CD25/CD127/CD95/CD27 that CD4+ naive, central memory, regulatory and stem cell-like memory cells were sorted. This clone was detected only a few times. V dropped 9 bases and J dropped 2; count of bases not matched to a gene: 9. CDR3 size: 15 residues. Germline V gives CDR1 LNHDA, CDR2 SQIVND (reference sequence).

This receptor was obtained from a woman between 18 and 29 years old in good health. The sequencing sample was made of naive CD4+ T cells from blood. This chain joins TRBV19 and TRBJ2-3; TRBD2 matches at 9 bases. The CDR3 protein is CASEPTSGYTDTQYF. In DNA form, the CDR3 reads TGTGCCAGCGAGCCTACTAGCGGGTACACAGATACGCAGTATTTT.